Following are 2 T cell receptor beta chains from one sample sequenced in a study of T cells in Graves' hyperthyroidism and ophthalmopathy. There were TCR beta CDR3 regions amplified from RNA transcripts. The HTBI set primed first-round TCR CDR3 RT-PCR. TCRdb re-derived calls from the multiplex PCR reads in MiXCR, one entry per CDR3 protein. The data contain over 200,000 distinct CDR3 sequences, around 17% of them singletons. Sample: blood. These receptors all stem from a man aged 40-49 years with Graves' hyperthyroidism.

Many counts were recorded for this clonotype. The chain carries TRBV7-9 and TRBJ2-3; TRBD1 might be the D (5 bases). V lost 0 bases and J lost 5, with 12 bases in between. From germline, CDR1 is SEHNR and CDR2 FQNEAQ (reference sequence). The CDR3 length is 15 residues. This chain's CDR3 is CASSLAGALGDTQYF. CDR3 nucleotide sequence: TGTGCCAGCAGCTTAGCAGGGGCGCTCGGAGATACGCAGTATTTT.

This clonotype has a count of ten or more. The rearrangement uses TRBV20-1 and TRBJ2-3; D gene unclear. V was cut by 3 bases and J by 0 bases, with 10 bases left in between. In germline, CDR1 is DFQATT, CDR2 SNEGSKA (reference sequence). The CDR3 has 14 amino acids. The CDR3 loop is CSASAGLSTDTQYF. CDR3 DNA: TGCAGTGCTAGCGCAGGTTTAAGCACAGATACGCAGTATTTT.